This T cell receptor beta chain was identified during a study of identical twins' blood T cells. Points from the study as a whole: V gene usage reportedly matched far better within twin pairs than unrelated donors.

Reared together, all three twin pairs probably met the same infectious agents and vaccines. TCRdb reprocessed the 5' RACE reads via MiXCR and lists one record per CDR3 protein. The sample consists of hundreds of thousands of distinct CDR3 sequences, over 25% of them appearing once. The trim removed 1 base at V and 0 bases at J, leaving 8 bases unmatched. Per the germline V gene, CDR1 is DFQATT and CDR2 is SNEGSKA (reference sequence). This CDR3 has 17 amino acids. Remarks on this clonotype: The antigen is unknown.

The sample comprised PBMCs. The clonotype was recovered from a woman aged 18 to 55 in good health. The chain is built from TRBV20-1 and TRBJ2-3; TRBD2 agrees at 9 bases. The DNA for the CDR3 is TGCAGTGCTAGAGCGAATAGCGGGAGACGAAGCACAGATACGCAGTATTTT. Amino acid sequence: CSARANSGRRSTDTQYF.